The next 20 T cell receptor beta chains were all read from a single sample in a study of blood T cell repertoires in COVID-19. Repertoires were generated with immunoSEQ multiplex PCR, while TCRdb's copy carries only in-frame clones and drops some. The repertoire holds about 60,000 clones, about 80% seen once, with roughly 3.2% in the top ten. Material: peripheral blood. Receptor source: a man aged 60-69 years with acute or convalescent COVID-19.

The chain joins TRBV7-8 to TRBJ2-3; D perhaps matches TRBD1 (6 bases). The V and J ends lost 6 bases and 0 bases respectively, with 13 bases between them. The CDR3 is made up of 15 amino acids. Germline CDR1 SGHVS, CDR2 FQNEAQ. As DNA, the CDR3 is TGTGCCAGCAGGAGACAGGTAGAGAGCACAGATACGCAGTATTTT. Encoded protein: CASRRQVESTDTQYF.

The chain is built from TRBV19 and TRBJ1-6; TRBD1 matches at 7 bases. CDR1 is LNHDA, CDR2 SQIVND, per germline (reference sequence). The CDR3 consists of 14 residues. V lost 9 bases, J lost 0 bases, and 2 bases stayed unmatched. The CDR3 DNA reads TGTGCCAGCACAGGGGCCTCCTATAATTCACCCCTCCACTTT. It specifies CASTGASYNSPLHF. The full variable domain, its missing parts supplied by reference TRBV19 and TRBJ1-6, is DGGITQSPKYLFRKEGQNVTLSCEQNLNHDAMYWYRQDPGQGLRLIYYSQIVNDFQKGDIAEGYSVSREKKESFPLTVTSAQKNPTAFYLCASTGASYNSPLHFGNGTRLTVT.

V gene TRBV7-8 combines with J gene TRBJ2-4, with TRBD1 identical over 8 bases. The germline CDR1 and CDR2 sequences are SGHVS and FQNEAQ. Trimming removed 5 bases from V and 7 bases from J; junction bases left unmatched: 22. CDR3 length: 19 amino acids. The CDR3 here is CASSPSDRGRGGWLNIQYF. As DNA, the CDR3 is TGTGCCAGCAGCCCCTCCGACAGGGGACGTGGGGGTTGGTTGAACATTCAGTACTTC.

The chain combines TRBV6-1 with TRBJ1-3; D is unclear. CDR3 length: 17 amino acids. CDR1 and CDR2 from the germline V gene are MNHNS and SASEGT. Trimming removed 0 bases from V and 0 bases from J, with 12 bases in between. The CDR3 sequence: CASSEAGWANSGNTIYF. The DNA for the CDR3 is TGTGCCAGCAGTGAAGCAGGCTGGGCAAACTCTGGAAACACCATATATTTT.

This clone was recorded a few times. The gene calls are TRBV11-2 and TRBJ1-1; a possible D gene is TRBD1 (5 bases). The germline V gene has CDR1 SGHAT and CDR2 FQNNGV. This CDR3 comprises 14 residues. Trimming took 2 bases from V and 3 from J, leaving 10 bases between them. The CDR3 region is CASSLSRGDTEAFF. The CDR3 nucleotides are TGTGCCAGCAGCTTAAGTCGGGGGGACACTGAAGCTTTCTTT. The variable domain in full, with the rest retrieved from reference TRBV11-2 and TRBJ1-1, is EAGVAQSPRYKIIEKRQSVAFWCNPISGHATLYWYQQILGQGPKLLIQFQNNGVVDDSQLPKDRFSAERLKGVDSTLKIQPAKLEDSAVYLCASSLSRGDTEAFFGQGTRLTVV.

In this sample, this clone turned up a few times. The J gene is TRBJ2-2, the V gene TRBV5-1; D is unresolved. Trimming shortened V by 2 bases and J by 2 bases, and 7 bases separated the two germline ends. CDR3 size: 14 residues. Germline values: CDR1 SGHRS, CDR2 YFSETQ. CDR3 sequence (DNA): TGCGCCAGCAGCTTTACACCTAACACCGGGGAGCTGTTTTTT. Translated: CASSFTPNTGELFF.

The chain combines TRBV23-1 with TRBJ2-5, with D uncertain. TRBV23-1 carries the ORF label, with uncertain function. CDR3 size: 16 residues. Trimming stripped 2 bases from V and 3 bases from J, with 16 bases between. CDR3 in amino acids: CASSQPPTSTKETQYF. DNA of the CDR3: TGCGCCAGCAGTCAACCCCCGACAAGCACCAAAGAGACCCAGTACTTC.

This clone was counted a single time. The chain couples TRBV6-1 to TRBJ1-6; D call uncertain. CDR3 length equals 16 residues. The V gene lost 0 bases and the J gene lost 9 bases, with 15 bases spanning the gap. Germline values: CDR1 MNHNS, CDR2 SASEGT. Written as DNA, the CDR3 is TGTGCCAGCAGTGAAGCGCCCGGGAGTAGGAGTTCACCCCTCCACTTT. Protein product: CASSEAPGSRSSPLHF.

This clone was seen just once. The V call is TRBV5-6, the J call TRBJ1-2; D is possibly TRBD1 (6 bases). Trimming took 6 bases from V and 5 from J, leaving 20 bases between them. Germline V gives CDR1 SGHDT, CDR2 YYEEEE. This CDR3 is built from 15 residues. The CDR3 here is CASTRVQGQSYGYTF. CDR3 coding DNA: TGTGCCAGCACCCGAGTTCAAGGACAGTCTTATGGCTACACCTTC.

A remark on this clone: One end of the junction does not line up with germline, which may come from a read error. This chain uses TRBV6-1 with TRBJ1-2; D is ambiguous. CDR1 is MNHNS, CDR2 SASEGT, per germline. This CDR3 spans 14 amino acids. CDR3 sequence: CASIERRGNYGYTF. CDR3 sequence (DNA): TGTGCCAGCATTGAACGCCGAGGGAACTATGGCTACACCTTC.

The gene calls are TRBV12-3 or TRBV12-4 and TRBJ1-1; D call uncertain. Trimming cost V 5 bases and J 0 bases, with 7 bases left between them. The CDR3 runs to 13 residues. The CDR3 bases are TGTGCCAGCAGTAGACATCTGAACACTGAAGCTTTCTTT. This codes for CASSRHLNTEAFF.

CDR3 residues: CAWSVGVMNTEAFF. CDR3 coding DNA: TGTGCCTGGAGTGTCGGGGTTATGAACACTGAAGCTTTCTTT. The V call is TRBV30, the J call TRBJ1-1; no definite D call. Germline loops: CDR1 GTSNPN, CDR2 SVGIG (reference sequence). The CDR3 length is 14 residues. V was trimmed by 0 bases and J by 0 bases, leaving 8 bases between them.

The chain uses TRBV15 and TRBJ2-7; no clear D. This CDR3 contains 13 residues. Germline V lookup: CDR1 LNHNV, CDR2 YYDKDF (reference sequence). Between the trimmed V and J ends, which lost 0 bases and 4 bases, there was a span of 7 bases. CDR3: CATSRDYQYEQYF. CDR3 DNA sequence: TGTGCCACCAGCAGAGACTATCAATACGAGCAGTACTTC.

The sample holds a few counts of this clone. The chain uses TRBV10-2 and TRBJ1-2; no clear D. The V gene lost 8 bases and the J gene lost 3 bases, with 10 bases spanning the gap. Germline V lookup: CDR1 WSHSY, CDR2 SAAADI. This CDR3 contains 12 residues. CDR3 loop: CASQRGDYGYTF. The CDR3 DNA follows: TGCGCCAGCCAACGGGGAGACTATGGCTACACCTTC.

The CDR3 bases are TGTGCCAGCAGTGAGGGGGGACAGGAAGCTTTCTTT. It yields the protein CASSEGGQEAFF. This sequence joins TRBV2 and TRBJ1-1; 7 positions agree with TRBD1. V shed 3 bases, J shed 8 bases, and the junction held 3 bases outside the gene matches. The CDR3 extends over 12 amino acids. Germline assignment: CDR1 SNHLY and CDR2 FYNNEI.

In this sample, this clone turned up once. V and J are TRBV30 and TRBJ1-5; 7 positions match TRBD1. The J segment lost 7 bases and the V segment lost 2 bases, leaving 8 bases of the junction unmatched. Germline lookup yields CDR1 GTSNPN and CDR2 SVGIG (reference sequence). The CDR3 length is 14 residues. The CDR3 sequence: CAWSNGDSRQPQHF. For the CDR3, the DNA is TGTGCCTGGAGTAATGGGGACAGCAGACAGCCCCAGCATTTT. The full variable domain, with the rest looked up from reference TRBV30 and TRBJ1-5, is SQTIHQWPATLVQPVGSPLSLECTVEGTSNPNLYWYRQAAGRGLQLLFYSVGIGQISSEVPQNLSASRPQDRQFILSSKKLLLSDSGFYLCAWSNGDSRQPQHFGDGTRLSIL.

The V and J genes are TRBV5-1 and TRBJ2-5, with D maybe TRBD2 (6 bases). Germline values: CDR1 SGHRS, CDR2 YFSETQ. This CDR3 has 13 residues. Trimming shortened V by 1 base and J by 5 bases, and 9 bases separated the two germline ends. CDR3 sequence reads: CASSLWGDETQYF. The CDR3 bases are TGCGCCAGCAGCTTGTGGGGGGATGAGACCCAGTACTTC.

V usage is TRBV4-1 and J usage is TRBJ1-1; possible D gene TRBD1, 6 bases. The germline V and J ends were trimmed by 3 bases and 7 bases, with 12 bases remaining between them. CDR1 MGHRA and CDR2 YSYEKL come from the germline V gene. The CDR3 has 13 residues. CDR3 protein: CASSQTGQNEAFF. CDR3 nucleotide sequence: TGCGCCAGCAGCCAGACAGGTCAGAATGAAGCTTTCTTT.

The genes are TRBV11-2 and TRBJ2-5; 9 nucleotides match TRBD2. Germline values: CDR1 SGHAT, CDR2 FQNNGV. Trimming at V came to 1 base and at J to 5 bases, leaving 5 bases not matched to a gene. The CDR3 is 15 amino acids. The DNA of the CDR3 is TGTGCCAGCAGCTTAGGCCTAGCGGGGTTTGAGACCCAGTACTTC. This translates into CASSLGLAGFETQYF. Complete variable domain (other parts from reference TRBV11-2 and TRBJ2-5): EAGVAQSPRYKIIEKRQSVAFWCNPISGHATLYWYQQILGQGPKLLIQFQNNGVVDDSQLPKDRFSAERLKGVDSTLKIQPAKLEDSAVYLCASSLGLAGFETQYFGPGTRLLVL.

The gene calls are TRBV9 and TRBJ1-2; D might be TRBD1 (5 bases). This CDR3 comprises 14 residues. V was shortened by 3 bases and J by 8 bases, with 17 bases between the two germline ends. In germline, CDR1 is SGDLS, CDR2 YYNGEE. The CDR3 is CASSANLGGGGYTF. The CDR3, as DNA: TGTGCCAGCAGCGCAAACTTGGGGGGAGGAGGCTACACCTTC.